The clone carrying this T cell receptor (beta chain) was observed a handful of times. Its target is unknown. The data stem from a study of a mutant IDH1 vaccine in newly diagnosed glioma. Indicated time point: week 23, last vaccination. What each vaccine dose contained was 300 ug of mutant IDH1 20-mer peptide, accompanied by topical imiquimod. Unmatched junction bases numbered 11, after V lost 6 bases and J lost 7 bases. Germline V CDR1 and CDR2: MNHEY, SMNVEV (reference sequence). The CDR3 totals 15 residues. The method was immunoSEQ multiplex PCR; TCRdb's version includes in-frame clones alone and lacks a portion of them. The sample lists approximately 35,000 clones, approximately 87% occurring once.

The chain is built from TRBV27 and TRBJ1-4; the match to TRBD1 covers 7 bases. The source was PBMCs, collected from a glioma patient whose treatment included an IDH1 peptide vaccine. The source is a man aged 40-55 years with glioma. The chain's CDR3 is CASRKRGRESEKLFF. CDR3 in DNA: TGTGCCAGCAGGAAGAGGGGGCGGGAGAGTGAAAAACTGTTTTTT.